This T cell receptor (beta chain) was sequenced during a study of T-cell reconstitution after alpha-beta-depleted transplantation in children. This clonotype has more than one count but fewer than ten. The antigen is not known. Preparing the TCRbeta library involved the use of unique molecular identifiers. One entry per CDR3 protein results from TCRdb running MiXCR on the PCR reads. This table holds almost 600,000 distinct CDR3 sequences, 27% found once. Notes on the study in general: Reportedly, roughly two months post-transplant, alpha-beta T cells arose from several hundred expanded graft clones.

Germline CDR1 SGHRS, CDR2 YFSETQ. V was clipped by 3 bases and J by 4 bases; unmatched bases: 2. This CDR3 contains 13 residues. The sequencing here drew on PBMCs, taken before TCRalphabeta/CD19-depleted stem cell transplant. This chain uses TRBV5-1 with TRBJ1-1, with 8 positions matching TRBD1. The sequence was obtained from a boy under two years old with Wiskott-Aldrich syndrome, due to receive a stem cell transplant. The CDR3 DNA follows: TGCGCCAGCAGCTGGACAGGGTCCACTGAAGCTTTCTTT. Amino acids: CASSWTGSTEAFF.